This TCR beta chain was identified during a study of blood T cell repertoires in COVID-19. Study-wide background: COVID-19 samples collected from the United States, Italy and Spain covered acute and convalescent phases. T cells, B-cell-depleted T cells, or PBMCs supplied cDNA or gDNA.

This CDR3 has 13 residues. CDR1 ENHRY and CDR2 SYGVKD come from the germline V gene. V lost 3 bases and J 7 bases, leaving 7 bases between the germline ends. Methods used by the authors: Estimated nucleated cell counts came from reference gene primer amplification. TCRdb's table, derived via immunoSEQ multiplex PCR, lists solely in-frame clones and lacks some. V and J calls and clone size are as listed in that table; D and trimming were resolved from the DNA. The sample includes 95,000 to 100,000 clones, more than 80% seen only once; the top ten take approximately 25%. The receptor comes from a human donor in a cohort sampled during active COVID-19. The chain couples TRBV10-3 to TRBJ1-6; a weak D match, TRBD1 (5 bases). The sequenced material came from peripheral blood. CDR3 sequence reads: CAISERTNSPLHF. The CDR3 coding sequence is TGTGCCATCAGTGAACGGACAAATTCACCCCTCCACTTT.